Shown below are 28 T cell receptor beta chains from a single sample sequenced in a study of OX40 agonist ivuxolimab in advanced cancers. Using immunoSEQ multiplex PCR, the repertoire was profiled, and TCRdb retains in-frame clones only, with some absent. The repertoire holds tens of thousands of clones, with roughly 81% as singletons. Here the sequenced sample was CD4+ or CD8+ T cells sorted from blood, taken in a trial of the OX40 agonist ivuxolimab. The receptor set was obtained from an adult with an advanced solid tumor such as melanoma, head and neck, liver or kidney cancer.

The chain links TRBV28 to TRBJ2-6, with 8 bases aligning to TRBD1. V gave up 6 bases and J gave up 2 bases; unmatched junction bases: 3. CDR3 length: 15 residues. The germline V gene encodes CDR1 MDHEN and CDR2 SYDVKM. The CDR3 bases are TGTGCCAGCAGCCGGGGACAGGCTGGGGCCAACGTCCTGACTTTC. Translated: CASSRGQAGANVLTF.

This chain links TRBV30 with TRBJ2-5; D might be TRBD1 or TRBD2, each matching 5 bases. Germline lookup yields CDR1 GTSNPN and CDR2 SVGIG (reference sequence). CDR3 length equals 13 residues. V was clipped by 0 bases and J by 6 bases, with 11 bases between them. CDR3: CAWSVSGLQTQYF. The CDR3 DNA sequence: TGTGCCTGGAGTGTGTCGGGGCTGCAGACCCAGTACTTC. Full variable domain (remainder filled in from reference TRBV30 and TRBJ2-5): SQTIHQWPATLVQPVGSPLSLECTVEGTSNPNLYWYRQAAGRGLQLLFYSVGIGQISSEVPQNLSASRPQDRQFILSSKKLLLSDSGFYLCAWSVSGLQTQYFGPGTRLLVL.

The rearrangement uses TRBV11-3 and TRBJ2-1; D remains ambiguous. This CDR3 comprises 12 residues. Trimming shortened V by 5 bases and J by 6 bases, and 8 bases separated the two germline ends. Looked up from germline, CDR1 is SGHNT and CDR2 is YENEEA. The CDR3 spells CASSKGVNEQFF. The CDR3 bases are TGTGCCAGCAGCAAGGGTGTCAATGAGCAGTTCTTC. Together with reference TRBV11-3 and TRBJ2-1, the CDR3 gives the full variable domain: EAGVVQSPRYKIIEKKQPVAFWCNPISGHNTLYWYLQNLGQGPELLIRYENEEAVDDSQLPKDRFSAERLKGVDSTLKIQPAELGDSAVYLCASSKGVNEQFFGPGTRLTVL.

In nucleotides, the CDR3 is TGTGCCAGCAGCCCAAGCAGCCTCGATCACAATGAGCAGTTCTTC. It translates to CASSPSSLDHNEQFF. The rearrangement joins TRBV28 to TRBJ2-1; no definite D call. The V end lost 6 bases, the J end lost 5 bases, and 17 bases lay between the germline ends. This CDR3 comprises 15 residues. Germline V gives CDR1 MDHEN, CDR2 SYDVKM.

DNA for the CDR3: TGTGCCACCAGCACAACTGGGGGGTCCCGCGAGCAGTACTTC. This encodes CATSTTGGSREQYF. The chain uses TRBV15 and TRBJ2-7; D is possibly TRBD2 (6 bases). Germline V gives CDR1 LNHNV, CDR2 YYDKDF (reference sequence). Trimming removed 4 bases at V and 6 bases at J, with 16 bases between. The CDR3 consists of 14 residues.

V and J are TRBV5-1 and TRBJ2-1; 7 bases are a match to TRBD1. CDR1 is SGHRS, CDR2 YFSETQ, per germline. This CDR3 comprises 15 residues. Trimming cost V 4 bases and J 9 bases; bases outside gene matches: 13. The CDR3, as DNA: TGCGCCAGCAGCCCGGGACAGACTATGCTCGGTGAGCAGTTCTTC. Translated: CASSPGQTMLGEQFF.

This clone was detected once. J is TRBJ2-5 and V is TRBV7-2; 7 bases align to TRBD1. The germline V gene encodes CDR1 SGHTA and CDR2 FQGNSA. Trimming cost V 5 bases and J 4 bases; bases outside gene matches: 4. The CDR3 sequence is 13 residues long. CDR3 sequence: CASSPRTGETQYF. The CDR3 coding sequence is TGTGCCAGCAGCCCCCGGACAGGAGAGACCCAGTACTTC.

The gene calls are TRBV9 and TRBJ2-5, with D tentatively TRBD1 (6 bases). Germline V lookup: CDR1 SGDLS, CDR2 YYNGEE. CDR3 size: 13 residues. Trimming shortened V by 3 bases and J by 2 bases, and 8 bases separated the two germline ends. CDR3: CASSAGVQETQYF. The CDR3 DNA sequence: TGTGCCAGCAGCGCAGGGGTTCAAGAGACCCAGTACTTC.

The CDR3 protein is CASSLAQGTGELFF. For the CDR3, the DNA is TGCGCCAGCAGCTTGGCCCAGGGAACCGGGGAGCTGTTTTTT. This sequence joins TRBV5-1 and TRBJ2-2; D is perhaps TRBD1 (5 bases). V dropped 0 bases and J dropped 5 bases, with 8 bases sitting between them. CDR1 and CDR2 from the germline V gene are SGHRS and YFSETQ. The CDR3 totals 14 residues.

J is TRBJ2-3 and V is TRBV6-5; 7 nucleotides agree with TRBD2. This CDR3 comprises 14 residues. Trimming at V came to 6 bases and at J to 1 base, leaving 4 bases not matched to a gene. Germline loops: CDR1 MNHEY, CDR2 SVGAGI. The CDR3 DNA follows: TGTGCCAGCAGACTCCGGGGGGGCACAGATACGCAGTATTTT. Translating it yields CASRLRGGTDTQYF.

The J gene is TRBJ2-7, the V gene TRBV19, with D maybe TRBD2 (7 bases). The CDR3 extends over 14 amino acids. CDR1 and CDR2 from the germline V gene are LNHDA and SQIVND (reference sequence). Trimming shortened V by 1 base and J by 4 bases, and 11 bases separated the two germline ends. The CDR3 sequence is CASSIGGGRYEQYF. Here the CDR3 DNA reads TGTGCCAGTAGTATAGGCGGGGGCCGGTACGAGCAGTACTTC.

The rearrangement joins TRBV5-5 to TRBJ1-5; D remains unclear. CDR3 length equals 15 residues. Germline V gene sequence: CDR1 SGHKS, CDR2 YYEKEE (reference sequence). Trimming removed 0 bases from V and 8 bases from J, with 15 bases in between. The CDR3 nucleotides read TGTGCCAGCAGCTTGGCTCCGGCGGGGTTCGAGCCCCAGCATTTT. It is translated as CASSLAPAGFEPQHF.

This chain joins TRBV6-1 and TRBJ1-3, with unresolved D. Germline V lookup: CDR1 MNHNS, CDR2 SASEGT. The CDR3 is 13 amino acids. The V and J ends lost 6 bases and 0 bases respectively, with 6 bases between them. CDR3: CASRLFSGNTIYF. The CDR3 nucleotides read TGTGCCAGCAGACTGTTCTCTGGAAACACCATATATTTT.

The chain combines TRBV19 with TRBJ1-3; 9 bases line up with TRBD1. V lost 4 bases, J lost 4 bases, and 2 bases stayed unmatched. The germline V gene has CDR1 LNHDA and CDR2 SQIVND (reference sequence). The CDR3 runs 14 residues. This CDR3 is CASSRQGDGNTIYF. In nucleotides, the CDR3 is TGTGCCAGTAGTAGACAGGGGGACGGAAACACCATATATTTT.

This rearrangement joins TRBV2 to TRBJ2-5; 9 bases match TRBD1. Trimming removed 5 bases from V and 6 bases from J; junction bases left unmatched: 7. Germline-derived CDR1 and CDR2 are SNHLY and FYNNEI. The CDR3 consists of 14 residues. The CDR3 is CASSSDRGQQTQYF. CDR3 DNA: TGTGCCAGCAGTTCGGACAGGGGCCAGCAGACCCAGTACTTC.

The chain is built from TRBV9 and TRBJ2-5, with D perhaps matching TRBD1 (5 bases). This CDR3 is 13 amino acids long. Trimming pared 0 bases from V and 5 bases from J, leaving 8 bases between. Looked up from germline, CDR1 is SGDLS and CDR2 is YYNGEE. The CDR3 DNA reads as TGTGCCAGCAGCGTAGGGGGCGCGGAGACCCAGTACTTC. Residues: CASSVGGAETQYF.

CDR3 sequence reads: CASATGGRTQYF. In DNA form, the CDR3 reads TGTGCCAGCGCGACCGGGGGGAGGACCCAGTACTTC. This sequence joins TRBV27 and TRBJ2-5; TRBD2 matches 7 bases. Trimming took 8 bases from V and 7 from J; bases not matched to a gene: 7. Germline lookup yields CDR1 MNHEY and CDR2 SMNVEV (reference sequence). The CDR3 contains 12 residues.

The chain uses TRBV28 and TRBJ2-7; D possibly corresponds to TRBD1 (6 bases). CDR3 length equals 14 residues. Trimming shortened V by 8 bases and J by 2 bases, and 16 bases separated the two germline ends. Germline V gene lookup returns CDR1 MDHEN and CDR2 SYDVKM. The CDR3 reads CASFRGQRPYEQYF. The CDR3 coding sequence is TGTGCCAGCTTTCGAGGACAGAGGCCCTACGAGCAGTACTTC.

V and J are TRBV5-4 and TRBJ1-4; D gene ambiguous. The CDR3 covers 16 residues. Trimming cost V 0 bases and J 4 bases, with 13 bases left between them. Germline CDR1 SGHNT, CDR2 YYREEE (reference sequence). The CDR3 DNA reads as TGTGCCAGCAGCTTGGTGACCCAAAGCTTTAATGAAAAACTGTTTTTT. Its translation: CASSLVTQSFNEKLFF.

The V gene is TRBV7-2, the J gene TRBJ2-1, with D possibly matching TRBD1 (6 bases). With 5 bases removed from V and 6 bases from J, the gap between germline ends came to 20 bases. CDR1 is SGHTA, CDR2 FQGNSA, per germline. The CDR3 runs to 16 residues. The CDR3 loop is CASSGLPGHSPNEQFF. The CDR3 bases are TGTGCCAGCAGCGGTCTACCGGGACATTCACCCAATGAGCAGTTCTTC. Looking up the rest from reference TRBV7-2 and TRBJ2-1 gives the full variable domain: GAGVSQSPSNKVTEKGKDVELRCDPISGHTALYWYRQSLGQGLEFLIYFQGNSAPDKSGLPSDRFSAERTGGSVSTLTIQRTQQEDSAVYLCASSGLPGHSPNEQFFGPGTRLTVL.

V and J are TRBV6-1 and TRBJ2-1; D is perhaps TRBD2 (6 bases). Germline V lookup: CDR1 MNHNS, CDR2 SASEGT. Deletions cut 6 bases from V and 6 bases from J, with 15 bases between. CDR3 size: 14 residues. CDR3 in DNA: TGTGCCAGCAGGACTAGACAAGAACGCAATGAGCAGTTCTTC. Its translation: CASRTRQERNEQFF.

V gene TRBV18 combines with J gene TRBJ2-3; TRBD2 matches 11 bases. The V gene end was trimmed by 6 bases and the J gene end by 1 base; junction bases not matched to a gene: 6. The CDR3 runs 16 residues. Germline V gene lookup returns CDR1 KGHSH and CDR2 LQKENI. CDR3 residues: CASSPTSGIGTDTQYF. The CDR3 nucleotides read TGTGCCAGCTCCCCGACTAGCGGGATAGGCACAGATACGCAGTATTTT.

This chain uses TRBV5-1 with TRBJ2-2; 7 nucleotides align to TRBD1. Germline loops: CDR1 SGHRS, CDR2 YFSETQ. With V trimmed by 3 bases and J by 8 bases, 10 bases remained unmatched. There are 15 residues in the CDR3. DNA of the CDR3: TGCGCCAGCAGCTGGGACAGTACACCATTAGGGGAGCTGTTTTTT. It translates to CASSWDSTPLGELFF.

The gene calls are TRBV5-1 and TRBJ2-3; maybe TRBD2 (6 bases). The CDR3 loop spans 16 amino acids. The germline V and J ends were trimmed by 2 bases and 10 bases, with 23 bases remaining between them. The V gene's germline CDR1 is SGHRS and CDR2 YFSETQ. Written as DNA, the CDR3 is TGCGCCAGCAGCTTAACGACCCGCCTGGAGGGGTACGCGCAGTATTTT. Protein product: CASSLTTRLEGYAQYF. The whole variable domain, filled in from reference TRBV5-1 and TRBJ2-3, reads KAGVTQTPRYLIKTRGQQVTLSCSPISGHRSVSWYQQTPGQGLQFLFEYFSETQRNKGNFPGRFSGRQFSNSRSEMNVSTLELGDSALYLCASSLTTRLEGYAQYFGPGTRLTVL.

The V gene is TRBV19, the J gene TRBJ2-7; 7 nucleotides match TRBD2. This CDR3 is 15 amino acids long. The V and J ends lost 4 bases and 2 bases, in that order; junction bases with no gene match: 8. Per the germline V gene, CDR1 is LNHDA and CDR2 is SQIVND (reference sequence). The CDR3 nucleotides read TGTGCCAGTAGTAATGCGGGAGATCAGCCCTACGAGCAGTACTTC. It yields the protein CASSNAGDQPYEQYF.

The CDR3 protein is CASSEAWKVETQYF. The DNA of the CDR3 is TGTGCCAGCAGTGAAGCCTGGAAAGTAGAGACCCAGTACTTC. The rearrangement uses TRBV6-1 and TRBJ2-5; D remains unclear. Per the germline V gene, CDR1 is MNHNS and CDR2 is SASEGT. The CDR3 spans 14 residues. The ends were cut back, 0 bases at V and 4 bases at J, with 9 bases in the middle.

The chain links TRBV6-6 to TRBJ2-7; D is undetermined. Trimming cost V 6 bases and J 0 bases, with 12 bases left between them. Germline-derived CDR1 and CDR2 are MNHNY and SVGAGI (reference sequence). CDR3 length equals 14 residues. DNA of the CDR3: TGTGCCAGCAGACAAGACGACACCTCCTACGAGCAGTACTTC. The encoded protein is CASRQDDTSYEQYF.

The genes are TRBV21-1 and TRBJ2-7; no DNA check was done on the table's D call, TRBD1. TRBV21-1 is given as a pseudogene. The CDR3 totals 13 residues. CDR3 bases: TGTGCCAGCAGCAAAGAGACAGCCCACGAGCAGTACTTC. Translation gives CASSKETAHEQYF.